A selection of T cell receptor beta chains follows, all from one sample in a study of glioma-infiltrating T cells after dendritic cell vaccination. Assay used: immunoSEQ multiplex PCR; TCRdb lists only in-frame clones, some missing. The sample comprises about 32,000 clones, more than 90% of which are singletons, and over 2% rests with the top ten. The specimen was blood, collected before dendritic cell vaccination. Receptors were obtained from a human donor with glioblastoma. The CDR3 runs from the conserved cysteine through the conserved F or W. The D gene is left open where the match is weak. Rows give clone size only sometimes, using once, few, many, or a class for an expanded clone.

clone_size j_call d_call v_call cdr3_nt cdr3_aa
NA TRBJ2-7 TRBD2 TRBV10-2 TGCGCCAGCACCGGGGGGGGGATAAGCTCCTACGAGCAGTACTTC CASTGGGISSYEQYF
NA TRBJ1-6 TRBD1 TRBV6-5 TGTGCCAGCAGTCCAGGGGGAGATAATTCACCCCTCCACTTT CASSPGGDNSPLHF
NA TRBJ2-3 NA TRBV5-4 TGTGCCAGTAGCTCGAGACAAGAGAGCACAGATACGCAGTATTTT CASSSRQESTDTQYF
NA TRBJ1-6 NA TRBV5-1 TGCGCCAGCAGCTCTGGACAGAGTAATTCACCCCTCCACTTT CASSSGQSNSPLHF
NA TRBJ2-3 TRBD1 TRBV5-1 TGCGCCAGCAGAACAGGGGGCACAGATACGCAGTATTTT CASRTGGTDTQYF
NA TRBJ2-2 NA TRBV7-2 TGTGCCAGCAGCTTAATGGGGCGGGGCACCGGGGAGCTGTTTTTT CASSLMGRGTGELFF
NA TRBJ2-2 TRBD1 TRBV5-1 TGCGCCAGCAGCGTCGCCTCCGGGACAGGTTTCACCGGGGAGCTGTTTTTT CASSVASGTGFTGELFF
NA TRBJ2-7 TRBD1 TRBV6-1 TGTGCCAGCAGTGAAGCGCTAGGAGCGACAGGGGTTTACGAGCAGTACTTC CASSEALGATGVYEQYF
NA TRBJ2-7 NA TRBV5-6 TGTGCCAGCAGCTGGGGGGGGCCGGGGAACTACGAGCAGTACTTC CASSWGGPGNYEQYF
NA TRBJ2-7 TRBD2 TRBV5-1 TGCGCCAGCAGCTTGCAAGGACTAGGCTCCTACGAGCAGTACTTC CASSLQGLGSYEQYF
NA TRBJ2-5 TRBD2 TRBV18 TGTGCCAGCTCACCACTGGGGAGTAGCGGGGGTGAGACCCAGTACTTC CASSPLGSSGGETQYF
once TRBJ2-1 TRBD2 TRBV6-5 TGTGCCAGCAGGTCCGGGACTAGCGGGGGAGTTGAGCAGTTCTTC CASRSGTSGGVEQFF
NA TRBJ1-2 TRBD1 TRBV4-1 TGCGCCAGCAGCCAGTCACAGGGGGCTGAGGGCTACACCTTC CASSQSQGAEGYTF
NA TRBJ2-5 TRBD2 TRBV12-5 TGTGCTAGTGGTTTGGGACTAGCGGGGGAACGGTCCAGGACCCAGTACTTC CASGLGLAGERSRTQYF
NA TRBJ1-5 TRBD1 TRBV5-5 TGTGCCAGCAGACCGGGACAGTATAGCAATCAGCCCCAGCATTTT CASRPGQYSNQPQHF
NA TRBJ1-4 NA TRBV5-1 TGCGCCAGCAGCTCGCAACCCGCGGGGGCGGCTAATGAAAAACTGTTTTTT CASSSQPAGAANEKLFF
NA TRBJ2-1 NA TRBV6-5 TGTGCCAGCAGTTACCGCAAGAACAGGGAGCAGTTCTTC CASSYRKNREQFF
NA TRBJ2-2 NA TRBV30 TGTGCCTGGAGTGTTTCCAGGGCGAACACCGGGGAGCTGTTTTTT CAWSVSRANTGELFF
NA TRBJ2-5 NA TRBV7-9 TGTGCCAGCAGCTTAGCGGGGGCAGGAGGAGAGACCCAGTACTTC CASSLAGAGGETQYF
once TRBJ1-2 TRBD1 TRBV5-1 TGCGCCAGCAGCTTGCCAGGGGGAAAATCCTTCTTC CASSLPGGKSFF
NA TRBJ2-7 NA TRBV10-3 TGTGCCATCAGTGAGTCGACAGTGGGTTCCAAGCAGTACTTC CAISESTVGSKQYF
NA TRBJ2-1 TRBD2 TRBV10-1 TGCGCCAGCAGTAGGTGGTGGGATAGCGGGGCCCCCAAGGACAATGAGCAGTTCTTC CASSRWWDSGAPKDNEQFF
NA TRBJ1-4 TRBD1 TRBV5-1 TGCGCCAGCAGCTTGGGACAGGGGACTAATGAAAAACTGTTTTTT CASSLGQGTNEKLFF
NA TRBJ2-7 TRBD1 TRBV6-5 TGTGCCAGCACGAACAGGGGATCTCAATACGAGCAGTACTTC CASTNRGSQYEQYF
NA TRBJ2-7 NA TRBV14 TGTGCCAGCAGCCATACCTACGAGCAGTACTTC CASSHTYEQYF
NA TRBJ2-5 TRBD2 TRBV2 TGTGCCAGCAGTGAAAGTCGTCTAGCGGGGGGCGGTGAGACCCAGTACTTC CASSESRLAGGGETQYF
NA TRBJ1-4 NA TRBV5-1 TGCGCCAGCAGCTTGGCGGAGGTTGTAGGCCTCGAAAAACTGTTTTTT CASSLAEVVGLEKLFF
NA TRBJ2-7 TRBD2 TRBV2 TGTGCCAGCACTTGGGGCCAGCGGGGGACGGGCGAGCAGTACTTC CASTWGQRGTGEQYF
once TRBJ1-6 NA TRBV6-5 TGTGCCAGCAGTTCAGGCTCGGCAGGGCGTAATTCACCCCTCCACTTT CASSSGSAGRNSPLHF
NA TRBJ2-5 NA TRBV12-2 TGTGCAAGTCGCCCGACAGGGGACGGGACCCAGTACTTC CASRPTGDGTQYF
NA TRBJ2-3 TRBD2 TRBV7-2 TGTGCCAGCAGCTTGGCAGCTCTAGCGGGGGGGCGAGATACGCAGTATTTT CASSLAALAGGRDTQYF
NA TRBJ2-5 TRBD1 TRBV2 TGTGCCAGCAGGGTACCCAGGGGACAGGAAAGGGAGACCCAGTACTTC CASRVPRGQERETQYF